The rows below give T cell receptor beta chains drawn from one sample of a study of blood T cell repertoires in COVID-19. Profiling relied on immunoSEQ multiplex PCR, and the TCRdb table lists in-frame clones only, not all of them. The sample has 270,000 or so clones, 86% seen once. Sequencing was carried out using peripheral blood. These receptors all come from a young woman with active or convalescent COVID-19. Each CDR3 is given with its conserved first and last residue. The D gene is left open where the match is weak. Clone size is not always given. Where it is, it says once, few, many or a class for expanded clones.

v_call,j_call,d_call,clone_size,cdr3_nt,cdr3_aa
TRBV19,TRBJ1-5,TRBD1,-,TGTGCCAGTAGTCTCCGACAGGGGGCGACTCAGCCCCAGCATTTT,CASSLRQGATQPQHF
TRBV3-1/TRBV3-2,TRBJ1-1,-,-,TGTGCCAGCAGCCATTGGGATACAAGGTTCGGGGACACTGAAGCTTTCTTT,CASSHWDTRFGDTEAFF
TRBV29-1,TRBJ1-2,TRBD1,-,TGCAGCGTCTTTGGACAGGCTGACTATGGCTACACCTTC,CSVFGQADYGYTF
TRBV9,TRBJ2-7,TRBD1,-,TGTGCCAGCAGCGGAGGCCGGGACAGGGCAGGTGAGCAGTACTTC,CASSGGRDRAGEQYF
TRBV7-3,TRBJ1-2,-,-,TGTGCCAGCAGCCCCGACAGGAACTATGGCTACACCTTC,CASSPDRNYGYTF
TRBV7-6,TRBJ2-7,TRBD1,-,TGTGCCAGCAGCTTAGCAACTCCGGGACAGGGTACCAGGATAGACGAGCAGTACTTC,CASSLATPGQGTRIDEQYF
TRBV25-1,TRBJ2-7,-,-,TGTGCCAGCAGTGGCGGCAACTACGAGCAGTACTTC,CASSGGNYEQYF
TRBV7-2,TRBJ2-3,TRBD2,-,TGTGCCAGCAGCCCGGGACTAGGAACCGGTACGCAGTATTTT,CASSPGLGTGTQYF
TRBV6-5,TRBJ1-2,TRBD1,-,TGTGCCAGCAGTTACAGGGGACAGGGAAGCTATGGCTACACCTTC,CASSYRGQGSYGYTF
TRBV29-1,TRBJ1-2,-,-,TGCAGCGTTGTTGGGACGGGGGAACGTGGCTACACCTTC,CSVVGTGERGYTF
TRBV24-1,TRBJ2-5,TRBD1,-,TGTGCCACCAGTGATCCCCCTGACAGGGTGCGAAACTTC,CATSDPPDRVRNF
TRBV14,TRBJ1-1,-,-,TGTGCCAGCAGCCAAGTAAAACCAGGGTCGTACACTGAAGCTTTCTTT,CASSQVKPGSYTEAFF
TRBV7-2,TRBJ2-1,TRBD2,-,TGTGCCAGCAGTCCCTCCGGCGGGAGGGACCAGTTCTTC,CASSPSGGRDQFF
TRBV3-1/TRBV3-2,TRBJ1-1,TRBD1,few,TGTGCCAGCAGCCCCCTGGGGACAGGGGAGCACCCTGAAGCTTTCTTT,CASSPLGTGEHPEAFF
TRBV28,TRBJ1-2,TRBD1,-,TGTGCCAGCAGTCCTCAAGACAGGGCTTTCGGAGGCTACACCTTC,CASSPQDRAFGGYTF
TRBV30,TRBJ2-3,TRBD1,-,TGTGCCTGGAGTGTACCCCCCTCCAGGGGGGATACGCAGTATTTT,CAWSVPPSRGDTQYF
TRBV6-5,TRBJ1-1,-,-,TGTGCCAGCAGTCCCCGTCGATTATCGGACACTGAAGCTTTCTTT,CASSPRRLSDTEAFF
TRBV7-8,TRBJ1-5,-,-,TGTGCCAGCAGCTTCGCATACAGGAATAGCAATCAGCCCCAGCATTTT,CASSFAYRNSNQPQHF
TRBV6-1,TRBJ1-1,-,-,TGTGCCAGCAGGGCGGACACGCCGAACACTGAAGCTTTCTTT,CASRADTPNTEAFF
TRBV15,TRBJ1-1,TRBD1,-,TGTGCCACCAGCAGAGATCTCCCGGACAGGGGGCACGAAGCTTTCTTT,CATSRDLPDRGHEAFF
TRBV6-5,TRBJ1-1,-,-,TGTGCCAGCAGTTACCCAGGGAGGGATACTGAAGCTTTCTTT,CASSYPGRDTEAFF
TRBV28,TRBJ1-1,-,-,TGTGCCAGCAGCAGGGGCCTAACGGGAGCTTTCTTT,CASSRGLTGAFF
TRBV10-3,TRBJ1-2,-,-,TGTGCCATCAGTGAACAAGCGAACTATGGCTACACCTTC,CAISEQANYGYTF
TRBV5-1,TRBJ1-1,TRBD1,-,TGCGCCAGCAGCACGGGACAGATCAACACTGAAGCTTTCTTT,CASSTGQINTEAFF
TRBV10-3,TRBJ2-2,TRBD2,-,TGTGCCATCAGCCAGCTCGGACTAGGGAGCACCGGGGAGCTGTTTTTT,CAISQLGLGSTGELFF
TRBV7-9,TRBJ1-6,TRBD1,-,TGTGCCAGCAGCTCGAACAGGGGCGGGAGGGGTAATTCACCCCTCCACTTT,CASSSNRGGRGNSPLHF
TRBV30,TRBJ2-3,TRBD1,-,TGTGCCTGGAGCCCAGGGGGCTTTGGCACAGATACGCAGTATTTT,CAWSPGGFGTDTQYF
TRBV7-8,TRBJ2-1,TRBD2,-,TGTGCCAGCAGCTTAGGCGGGGGGAATGAGCAGTTCTTC,CASSLGGGNEQFF
TRBV9,TRBJ2-1,-,-,TGTGCCAGCAGCGGAAGACTTGAATCCTACAATGAGCAGTTCTTC,CASSGRLESYNEQFF
TRBV7-9,TRBJ2-2,TRBD2,-,TGTGCCAGCAGCGCGAGACTAGCGGGGGTCCACGGGGAGCTGTTTTTT,CASSARLAGVHGELFF
TRBV7-2,TRBJ2-3,-,-,TGTGCCAGCAGCTTAGGAGGTGGGGGGTCCACAGATACGCAGTATTTT,CASSLGGGGSTDTQYF
TRBV6-1,TRBJ2-1,-,-,TGTGCCAGCAGTGAGATCGGGCTCCAGGGGAATGAGCAGTTCTTC,CASSEIGLQGNEQFF
TRBV4-2,TRBJ1-3,-,-,TGTGCCAGCAGCCAAGGAGCGACTCCAGCCTCTGGAAACACCATATATTTT,CASSQGATPASGNTIYF
TRBV6-5,TRBJ1-1,-,-,TGTGCCAGCAGTTACGGACAGAACTTGAACACTGAAGCTTTCTTT,CASSYGQNLNTEAFF
TRBV7-2,TRBJ1-2,-,-,TGTGCCAGCAGCTTAGAGAGGGCTAACTATGGCTACACCTTC,CASSLERANYGYTF
TRBV7-8,TRBJ1-1,-,-,TGTGCCAGCAGCTTAGTCAGCGGGGCTCCGAACACTGAAGCTTTCTTT,CASSLVSGAPNTEAFF
TRBV7-3,TRBJ2-1,TRBD2,few,TGTGCCAGCAGCTTAATAACGGGAGGACTAGATTTTCCACATGAGCAGTTCTTC,CASSLITGGLDFPHEQFF
TRBV6-4,TRBJ2-3,-,-,TGTGCCAGCGCGGGGACTCCCTCAGATACGCAGTATTTT,CASAGTPSDTQYF
TRBV19,TRBJ1-1,TRBD1,-,TGTGCCAGTAGCTCGCTGACAGGGAGTGAAGCTTTCTTT,CASSSLTGSEAFF
TRBV28,TRBJ1-2,TRBD1,-,TGTGCCAGCACGACGACAGGGGAATTTAACTATGGCTACACCTTC,CASTTTGEFNYGYTF
TRBV29-1,TRBJ1-2,TRBD1,-,TGCAGCGTACGGGACAGATATGGCTACACCTTC,CSVRDRYGYTF
TRBV9,TRBJ1-2,TRBD1,-,TGTGCCAGCAGCGGGTCACAGGGGGCAGGAGGCTACACCTTC,CASSGSQGAGGYTF
TRBV29-1,TRBJ2-2,TRBD1,-,TGCAGCGTACCGAGACAGGGGAACACCGGGGAGCTGTTTTTT,CSVPRQGNTGELFF
TRBV19,TRBJ1-2,-,-,TGTGCCAGTAGTACGTCAGGGGACTATGGCTACACCTTC,CASSTSGDYGYTF
TRBV2,TRBJ2-7,-,-,TGTGCCAGCAGTGTTGAGACAGGCTACTACGAGCAGTACTTC,CASSVETGYYEQYF
TRBV5-1,TRBJ1-2,-,-,TGCGCCAGCAGCCACGGGGAAAACTATGGCTACACCTTC,CASSHGENYGYTF
TRBV6-5,TRBJ2-2,-,-,TGTGCCAGCACCAGACTCCTCCCAGACACCGGGGAGCTGTTTTTT,CASTRLLPDTGELFF
TRBV7-9,TRBJ1-1,-,-,TGTGCCAGCAGCCCCGTCGGTCCACCTGAAGCTTTCTTT,CASSPVGPPEAFF
TRBV4-2,TRBJ2-2,-,-,TGTGCCAGCAGCCAAGAGTGGGCAGCGGCCCGAGCCGGGGAGCTGTTTTTT,CASSQEWAAARAGELFF
TRBV29-1,TRBJ2-5,TRBD1,-,TGCAGCGGTGACAGGGATGGCTTCTCGGTAACTTACCAAGAGACCCAGTACTTC,CSGDRDGFSVTYQETQYF
TRBV2,TRBJ2-7,TRBD2,-,TGTGCCAGCAGTGAAAAGCGGGGGAACTACGAGCAGTACTTC,CASSEKRGNYEQYF
TRBV6-6,TRBJ2-7,TRBD2,few,TGTGCCAGCAGTCTAGCGGCGGAGGCCTACGAGCAGTACTTC,CASSLAAEAYEQYF